This T cell receptor (beta chain) was recovered during a study of T cells in localized non-small cell lung cancer. Study-level points and caveats: Uninvolved neighboring lung showed the greatest T cell clonality, exceeding tumor. Adjacent lung exhibited a median of about 50 among the 100 most abundant tumor clones.

Germline V gene lookup returns CDR1 MGHDK and CDR2 SYGVNS. The trim removed 8 bases at V and 3 bases at J, leaving 3 bases unmatched. The CDR3 consists of 13 residues. A word on this clone: The antigen remains undetermined.

Repertoires were generated with immunoSEQ multiplex PCR, while TCRdb's copy carries only in-frame clones and drops some. This sample has some 41,000 clones; around nine tenths occur once, and the top ten carry more than 9%. This TCR was recovered from a woman aged 40-75 years with stage II lung adenocarcinoma. This material consisted of PBMCs, taken before any cancer treatment. The chain employs TRBV25-1 and TRBJ1-1; 10 bases map to TRBD1. This chain's CDR3 is CASRQGAHTEAFF. Written as DNA, the CDR3 is TGTGCCAGCCGACAGGGGGCCCACACTGAAGCTTTCTTT.